These 10 T cell receptor beta chains originate from one sample sequenced in a study of T cell responses to AZD1222 COVID-19 vaccine. The repertoire was sequenced with immunoSEQ multiplex PCR; TCRdb's copy has only in-frame clones and lacks some. Of 90,000 to 130,000 clones listed, 89% are singletons. This sample comprised peripheral blood, obtained on day 0 of MenACWY control vaccination. The origin of the receptors is an adult in good health.

V is TRBV6-2 or TRBV6-3 and J is TRBJ1-5; D is unclear. V dropped 2 bases and J dropped 6 bases, with 11 bases sitting between them. CDR1 and CDR2 (germline): MNHEY, SVGEGT. The CDR3 spans 14 residues. CDR3 residues: CASSYGVRGQPQHF. The CDR3 bases are TGTGCCAGCAGTTACGGGGTTCGGGGTCAGCCCCAGCATTTT.

V and J are TRBV9 and TRBJ2-3; D is unresolved. V was pared by 4 bases and J by 2 bases, with 5 bases between. The germline CDR1 and CDR2 sequences are SGDLS and YYNGEE. The CDR3 contains 12 residues. In nucleotides, the CDR3 is TGTGCCAGCAGCAGGGACACAGATACGCAGTATTTT. Translation gives CASSRDTDTQYF.

This clone was counted once. The CDR3 DNA sequence: TGTGCCAGCACCCTAGGGGAGGGCCGCTATGGCTACACCTTC. This codes for CASTLGEGRYGYTF. This chain connects TRBV6-6 to TRBJ1-2; weak D call: TRBD1 (5 bases). Trimming removed 7 bases at V and 4 bases at J, with 16 bases between. The CDR3 extends over 14 amino acids. Germline loops: CDR1 MNHNY, CDR2 SVGAGI (reference sequence).

This clone showed up just once. The rearrangement joins TRBV5-1 to TRBJ1-3; TRBD1 is a possible D gene (6 bases). There are 14 residues in the CDR3. From germline, CDR1 is SGHRS and CDR2 YFSETQ. Trimming stripped 1 base from V and 5 bases from J, with 10 bases between. CDR3 coding DNA: TGCGCCAGCAGCTTGACAGGGTCTCGAAACACCATATATTTT. This sequence encodes CASSLTGSRNTIYF.

V and J are TRBV6-2 or TRBV6-3 and TRBJ2-5; possible D gene TRBD1, 5 bases. CDR3 length: 15 residues. CDR1 is MNHEY, CDR2 SVGEGT, per germline. The ends were cut back, 5 bases at V and 5 bases at J, with 18 bases in the middle. CDR3 in DNA: TGTGCCAGCAGTCGGACCAGGCAGGGCCGGGAGACCCAGTACTTC. This codes for CASSRTRQGRETQYF.

V usage is TRBV5-4 and J usage is TRBJ1-2; no clear D. The CDR3 contains 14 residues. CDR1 is SGHNT, CDR2 YYREEE, per germline (reference sequence). Deletions cut 0 bases from V and 7 bases from J, with 13 bases between. CDR3 sequence: CASSLAGSPGGYTF. The DNA of the CDR3 is TGTGCCAGCAGCTTGGCGGGATCACCTGGTGGCTACACCTTC.

This rearrangement joins TRBV3-1 (or the pseudogene TRBV3-2) to TRBJ1-2; no reliable D call. Germline CDR1 reads LGHDT; CDR2 reads YNNKEL (reference sequence). Trimming shortened V by 0 bases and J by 8 bases, and 13 bases separated the two germline ends. The CDR3 totals 14 residues. The CDR3 sequence is CASSQDDREGGYTF. The CDR3 DNA is TGTGCCAGCAGCCAAGATGATAGGGAAGGCGGCTACACCTTC.

The chain uses TRBV5-4 and TRBJ2-5; D unresolved. The V end was cut by 3 bases, the J end by 5 bases, with 14 bases between. From germline, CDR1 is SGHNT and CDR2 YYREEE (reference sequence). CDR3 size: 14 residues. CDR3 loop: CASSWELASETQYF. CDR3 DNA: TGTGCCAGCAGCTGGGAATTGGCGTCGGAGACCCAGTACTTC.

The gene calls are TRBV10-2 and TRBJ2-2; TRBD2 matches at 12 bases. This CDR3 has 17 amino acids. In germline, CDR1 is WSHSY, CDR2 SAAADI. V lost 4 bases, J lost 0 bases, and 3 bases stayed unmatched. CDR3 region: CASSVLAGGSNTGELFF. The CDR3 coding sequence is TGCGCCAGCAGTGTTCTAGCGGGGGGGTCGAACACCGGGGAGCTGTTTTTT.

The chain has TRBV27 and TRBJ1-6, with unresolved D. Between the trimmed V and J ends, which lost 2 bases and 6 bases, there was a span of 11 bases. This CDR3 is built from 15 residues. The germline CDR1 and CDR2 sequences are MNHEY and SMNVEV (reference sequence). CDR3 protein: CASSLNAGFNSPLHF. The CDR3 coding sequence is TGTGCCAGCAGTTTAAACGCAGGCTTTAATTCACCCCTCCACTTT.